This is a list of T cell receptor beta chains from one sample in a study of identifying expanded T cells in peripheral blood. TCRdb's copy holds only in-frame clones and misses some; the assay was immunoSEQ multiplex PCR. The table lists approximately 120,000 clones, roughly 84% of them singletons. The sample consisted of blood. These receptor sequences come from a person aged 18 to 75 in good health. Each CDR3 is given with its conserved first and last residue. D genes are given only for firm matches. Clone size is given for some rows only: seen once, a few or many times, or a class if the clone is expanded.

CDR3: CASSPPRPGVVNTEAFF
DNA: TGTGCCAGCTCACCTCCCCGACCAGGGGTCGTGAACACTGAAGCTTTCTTT
J: TRBJ1-1
D: -
size: -
V: TRBV18

CDR3: CASSFLARDTEAFF
DNA: TGTGCCAGCAGCTTCCTGGCCAGGGACACTGAAGCTTTCTTT
J: TRBJ1-1
D: -
size: -
V: TRBV7-2

CDR3: CASSQGTGERDTQYF
DNA: TGCGCCAGCAGTCAGGGAACAGGGGAGAGAGATACGCAGTATTTT
J: TRBJ2-3
D: TRBD1
size: -
V: TRBV5-1

CDR3: CASSPAGRDHYEQYF
DNA: TGTGCCAGCAGCCCGGCGGGCAGGGACCACTACGAGCAGTACTTC
J: TRBJ2-7
D: -
size: -
V: TRBV6-5

CDR3: CASSAEQGMISGELFF
DNA: TGTGCCAGCAGCGCTGAACAGGGGATGATATCCGGGGAGCTGTTTTTT
J: TRBJ2-2
D: TRBD1
size: -
V: TRBV9

CDR3: CASRRNREKLFF
DNA: TGTGCCTCCCGAAGGAATCGCGAAAAACTGTTTTTT
J: TRBJ1-4
D: -
size: few
V: TRBV2

CDR3: CASSYEEDYEQYF
DNA: TGTGCCAGCAGTTACGAGGAAGACTACGAGCAGTACTTC
J: TRBJ2-7
D: -
size: -
V: TRBV6-5

CDR3: CASSRERRNYGYTF
DNA: TGTGCCAGCAGTAGGGAACGACGGAACTATGGCTACACCTTC
J: TRBJ1-2
D: -
size: -
V: TRBV6-6

CDR3: CASSFPAGRGDWNTEAFF
DNA: TGTGCCAGCAGCTTCCCAGCAGGCAGGGGGGACTGGAACACTGAAGCTTTCTTT
J: TRBJ1-1
D: TRBD1
size: once
V: TRBV11-2

CDR3: CASRGQYNEQFF
DNA: TGTGCCAGCAGAGGCCAGTACAATGAGCAGTTCTTC
J: TRBJ2-1
D: -
size: -
V: TRBV27

CDR3: CATSGTSGDTQYF
DNA: TGTGCCACCTCCGGGACTAGCGGAGATACGCAGTATTTT
J: TRBJ2-3
D: TRBD2
size: -
V: TRBV2

CDR3: CASSLVGPGLGVF
DNA: TGTGCCAGCAGCTTAGTCGGGCCGGGACTGGGGGTTTTC
J: TRBJ2-7
D: -
size: -
V: TRBV7-9

CDR3: CASSRTWSTDTQYF
DNA: TGTGCCAGCAGTAGGACTTGGAGCACAGATACGCAGTATTTT
J: TRBJ2-3
D: -
size: -
V: TRBV2

CDR3: CASSLYGQGSLSGELFF
DNA: TGTGCCAGCAGCTTATACGGTCAGGGAAGTTTGTCCGGGGAGCTGTTTTTT
J: TRBJ2-2
D: -
size: -
V: TRBV7-6

CDR3: CAIRTGTGRNQPQHF
DNA: TGTGCCATAAGAACCGGGACAGGGCGCAATCAGCCCCAGCATTTT
J: TRBJ1-5
D: TRBD1
size: -
V: TRBV6-1

CDR3: CASSYMGADTIYF
DNA: TGTGCCAGCAGCTACATGGGTGCGGACACCATATATTTT
J: TRBJ1-3
D: -
size: -
V: TRBV7-6

CDR3: CASSDGLPNEQYF
DNA: TGTGCCAGCAGTGACGGGTTACCTAACGAGCAGTACTTC
J: TRBJ2-7
D: -
size: -
V: TRBV6-1

CDR3: CASSLSSGISNEQFF
DNA: TGTGCCAGCAGCTTAAGTAGCGGGATCTCCAATGAGCAGTTCTTC
J: TRBJ2-1
D: TRBD2
size: -
V: TRBV11-3

CDR3: CASAGTGENTIYF
DNA: TGTGCTAGTGCCGGGACAGGGGAGAACACCATATATTTT
J: TRBJ1-3
D: TRBD1
size: -
V: TRBV12-5

CDR3: CASSQDPRGKRVIGSPLHF
DNA: TGTGCCAGCAGCCAAGATCCCAGGGGCAAAAGGGTGATTGGGTCACCCCTCCACTTT
J: TRBJ1-6
D: -
size: -
V: TRBV14

CDR3: CASSPGTGADTQYF
DNA: TGTGCCAGCAGCCCCGGGACAGGGGCAGATACGCAGTATTTT
J: TRBJ2-3
D: TRBD1
size: -
V: TRBV7-2

CDR3: CASSSGTLRRDTQYF
DNA: TGTGCCAGCAGCAGCGGGACCCTCAGGCGAGATACGCAGTATTTT
J: TRBJ2-3
D: TRBD2
size: -
V: TRBV5-8

CDR3: CASSVGLVSNTGELFF
DNA: TGTGCCAGCAGCGTAGGCCTTGTTTCTAACACCGGGGAGCTGTTTTTT
J: TRBJ2-2
D: -
size: -
V: TRBV9